This T cell receptor beta chain comes out of a study of cytomegalovirus exposure and HLA in healthy donors. Deletions cut 4 bases from V and 5 bases from J, with 9 bases between. This CDR3 spans 12 amino acids. Per germline, CDR1 LGHNT and CDR2 FRNRAP. In the PCR, 60 Vbeta and 13 Jbeta primers were used. Method: immunoSEQ multiplex PCR; TCRdb's copy keeps in-frame clones and lacks some. The table has tens of thousands of clones, about three quarters seen once. In the case of this clone: Its antigen is unidentified.

Study-wide results and limits: As a later analysis showed, a missense DCLRE1C variant was linked to trimming of TCR beta V- and J-genes. Reports indicate that TCR beta sequences accurately predicted the HLA-A and HLA-B alleles of most subjects.

Healthy individuals who donated bone marrow served as the donors. What was sequenced was PBMCs. The sequence was obtained from a man in his late teens or twenties in good health and CMV-seronegative. The V call is TRBV12-5, the J call TRBJ2-7; possible D gene TRBD1, 6 bases. The CDR3 loop reads CASGSRGHEQYF. The CDR3 DNA is TGTGCTAGTGGTTCCAGGGGCCACGAGCAGTACTTC. The full variable domain, rest sourced from reference TRBV12-5 and TRBJ2-7, is DARVTQTPRHKVTEMGQEVTMRCQPILGHNTVFWYRQTMMQGLELLAYFRNRAPLDDSGMPKDRFSAEMPDATLATLKIQPSEPRDSAVYFCASGSRGHEQYFGPGTRLTVT.